This T cell receptor beta chain was identified in a study of blood T cell repertoires in COVID-19. Overall study: Both acute and convalescent COVID-19 samples were obtained from the United States, Italy and Spain. PBMCs, B-cell-depleted T cells, or T cells provided the cDNA or gDNA that made up the material.

In the original analysis: Reference gene primers were amplified, and this amplification served to estimate nucleated cell counts. Sequencing used immunoSEQ multiplex PCR; TCRdb keeps in-frame clones, though not all of them. V, J and clone size are taken as reported in that table, and D and trimming were inferred from the DNA itself. Counted here are about 370,000 clones, about 89% occurring once; the ten biggest clones make up just over 0.85%. V shed 7 bases and J 2 bases; nucleotides not matched to a gene: 10. The CDR3 totals 15 residues. In germline, CDR1 is MRHNA, CDR2 SNTAGT. The chain combines TRBV6-4 with TRBJ2-5; 7 bases line up with TRBD2. Sample: PBMCs or T cells enriched from blood (not recorded which). The sequence came from a woman aged 40-49 years who had been exposed to COVID-19. For the CDR3, the DNA is TGTGCCAGCAATTGGGACTACCCAATTCAAGAGACCCAGTACTTC. Translated: CASNWDYPIQETQYF.